One and the same sample provided the 27 T cell receptor beta chains below, sequenced in a study of blood T cell repertoires in COVID-19. Sequenced by immunoSEQ multiplex PCR; TCRdb stores in-frame clones only, minus some. The sample shows approximately 300,000 clones, almost 90% of them seen only once. Sequencing input: PBMCs or T cells enriched from blood (not recorded which). The receptors originated from a woman under 30 with acute COVID-19.

This chain connects TRBV19 to TRBJ1-1; TRBD1 might be the D (5 bases). Per the germline V gene, CDR1 is LNHDA and CDR2 is SQIVND (reference sequence). The ends were cut back, 4 bases at V and 4 bases at J, with 10 bases in the middle. CDR3 size: 13 residues. The CDR3 sequence is CASSTRGGTEAFF. In nucleotides, the CDR3 is TGTGCCAGTAGTACTCGGGGGGGCACTGAAGCTTTCTTT.

This chain's CDR3 is CASSIEGRNSPLHF. Written as DNA, the CDR3 is TGTGCCAGTAGTATAGAGGGCCGGAATTCACCCCTCCACTTT. The chain has TRBV19 and TRBJ1-6; D remains unclear. The CDR3 has 14 amino acids. From germline, CDR1 is LNHDA and CDR2 SQIVND (reference sequence). With 0 bases removed from V and 7 bases from J, the gap between germline ends came to 7 bases.

The chain employs TRBV7-3 and TRBJ2-3; 8 bases are shared with TRBD2. Germline trimming cut 4 bases from V and 4 bases from J; bases unmatched to any gene: 7. CDR3 length: 15 residues. The germline gives CDR1 SGHTA, CDR2 FQGTGA. Here the CDR3 reads CASSSSPGGSDTQYF. The CDR3 coding sequence is TGTGCCAGCAGCTCCTCACCGGGAGGGTCAGATACGCAGTATTTT.

The chain couples TRBV10-1 to TRBJ2-3, with 7 bases matching TRBD2. Germline V lookup: CDR1 WNHNN, CDR2 SYGVQD (reference sequence). CDR3 length: 15 amino acids. V was pared by 2 bases and J by 2 bases, with 4 bases of the junction left unmatched. The CDR3 nucleotides read TGCGCCAGCAGTGAGGCTAGCGGCACCACAGATACGCAGTATTTT. Amino acid sequence: CASSEASGTTDTQYF.

In this sample, this clone turned up a few times. This chain links TRBV4-2 with TRBJ2-7; TRBD2 agrees at 11 bases. Germline CDR1 reads LGHNA; CDR2 reads YNFKEQ. This CDR3 is built from 16 residues. With 3 bases clipped from V and 4 bases from J, the junction kept 8 bases outside the gene matches. The CDR3 spells CASSHTTGTSGYEQYF. CDR3 bases: TGTGCCAGCAGCCATACCACCGGGACTAGCGGTTACGAGCAGTACTTC.

Regarding this clone: One junction end does not reproduce the germline sequence, and a read error may be involved. V gene TRBV3-1 (or the pseudogene TRBV3-2) combines with J gene TRBJ2-7; the match to TRBD2 covers 8 bases. Germline values: CDR1 LGHDT, CDR2 YNNKEL (reference sequence). The CDR3 is made up of 16 amino acids. For the CDR3, the DNA is TGTGCCAGCACCCAATTGGGGCTAGCGGGTAGCTACGAGCAGTACTTC. This encodes CASTQLGLAGSYEQYF.

V gene TRBV28 combines with J gene TRBJ2-4, with a possible D match to TRBD2 (7 bases). The CDR3 is 17 amino acids. Germline V gene sequence: CDR1 MDHEN, CDR2 SYDVKM. V shed 5 bases and J shed 3 bases, with 20 bases lying between them. The CDR3 coding sequence is TGTGCCAGCAGTCCCCGGGGGAGGGGGAAGGACAAAAACATTCAGTACTTC. It encodes CASSPRGRGKDKNIQYF.

CDR3 loop: CASSARTSEYNEQFF. The DNA for the CDR3 is TGTGCCAGCAGCGCTAGGACTAGCGAGTACAATGAGCAGTTCTTC. The rearrangement joins TRBV9 to TRBJ2-1; TRBD2 agrees at 9 bases. This CDR3 comprises 15 residues. Germline V lookup: CDR1 SGDLS, CDR2 YYNGEE. Losses at the gene ends were 3 bases for V and 4 bases for J; bases not matched to a gene: 5.

This rearrangement joins TRBV6-1 to TRBJ1-2, with D hard to call. Trimming removed 3 bases from V and 11 bases from J, with 13 bases in between. Germline CDR1 is MNHNS and CDR2 is SASEGT. The CDR3 sequence is 12 residues long. CDR3: CASSEIDTRYTF. In DNA, the CDR3 is TGTGCCAGCAGTGAGATCGACACTAGGTACACCTTC.

The rearrangement uses TRBV7-8 and TRBJ1-2; weak D call: TRBD1 (5 bases). The CDR3 sequence is 13 residues long. The germline V gene encodes CDR1 SGHVS and CDR2 FQNEAQ. V lost 1 base, J lost 5 bases, and 8 bases lay in between. This CDR3 reads CASSLGQKYGYTF. The CDR3 nucleotides read TGTGCCAGCAGCTTAGGACAGAAGTATGGCTACACCTTC.

The gene calls are TRBV28 and TRBJ1-1, with a weak D call TRBD1 (5 bases). The germline gives CDR1 MDHEN, CDR2 SYDVKM. The CDR3 is made up of 14 amino acids. The V end was cut by 2 bases, the J end by 4 bases, with 11 bases between. The CDR3 nucleotides read TGTGCCAGCAGTTTAAGTCTCGACAGCACTGAAGCTTTCTTT. This gives the protein CASSLSLDSTEAFF.

This chain connects TRBV3-1 (or the pseudogene TRBV3-2) to TRBJ2-1, with 9 bases lining up with TRBD2. Trimming cost V 5 bases and J 4 bases; bases outside gene matches: 12. CDR3 size: 17 residues. The germline V gene encodes CDR1 LGHDT and CDR2 YNNKEL (reference sequence). The CDR3 nucleotides read TGTGCCAGCAGCAGGGGCCCGACTAGCGGAAATTACAATGAGCAGTTCTTC. The encoded protein is CASSRGPTSGNYNEQFF.

V gene TRBV7-6 combines with J gene TRBJ2-7; tentative D call: TRBD2 (6 bases). The CDR3 runs to 16 residues. The germline V gene has CDR1 SGHVS and CDR2 FNYEAQ. V lost 7 bases to trimming and J lost 2 bases, with 21 bases between them. CDR3 residues: CASTSEIGSSTYEQYF. The CDR3 DNA sequence: TGTGCCAGCACCTCGGAGATCGGGAGTTCGACCTACGAGCAGTACTTC.

The chain links TRBV19 to TRBJ1-6; D is possibly TRBD1 (6 bases). Looked up from germline, CDR1 is LNHDA and CDR2 is SQIVND (reference sequence). The CDR3 loop spans 14 amino acids. Trimming left V 7 bases short and J 5 bases short, with 12 bases between. The CDR3 nucleotides read TGTGCCAGTATCGGTGACAGGCATAATTCACCCCTCCACTTT. Translation gives CASIGDRHNSPLHF.

The CDR3 protein is CASRPTGEYGYTF. Here the CDR3 DNA reads TGTGCCAGCAGGCCTACAGGGGAGTATGGCTACACCTTC. The chain carries TRBV3-1 (or the pseudogene TRBV3-2) and TRBJ1-2, with 7 bases aligning to TRBD1. V gave up 6 bases and J gave up 5 bases; unmatched junction bases: 6. Germline lookup yields CDR1 LGHDT and CDR2 YNNKEL (reference sequence). The CDR3 has 13 amino acids.

Worth noting for this clone: The sample holds other DNA sequences that translate to the same CDR3. CDR3 protein: CASSLETGGNQPQHF. CDR3 DNA sequence: TGCGCCAGCAGCTTGGAGACAGGGGGCAATCAGCCCCAGCATTTT. The chain combines TRBV5-1 with TRBJ1-5; 8 nucleotides align to TRBD1. CDR3 size: 15 residues. V lost 0 bases to trimming and J lost 2 bases; unmatched junction nucleotides: 1. From germline, CDR1 is SGHRS and CDR2 YFSETQ.

The chain combines TRBV7-6 with TRBJ1-6; the match to TRBD1 covers 7 bases. The CDR3 is 16 residues long. Germline V gives CDR1 SGHVS, CDR2 FNYEAQ. The ends lost 5 bases at V and 3 bases at J; junction bases unmatched: 7. CDR3 coding DNA: TGTGCCAGCAGCCTCCGGGACAGAGACTATAATTCACCCCTCCACTTT. Its protein is CASSLRDRDYNSPLHF.

This CDR3 is CASSPRAGGGTGELFF. The DNA of the CDR3 is TGTGCCAGCAGCCCCCGAGCGGGAGGGGGGACCGGGGAGCTGTTTTTT. The rearrangement links TRBV7-2 to TRBJ2-2, with 10 bases identical to TRBD2. The CDR3 consists of 16 residues. V gave up 5 bases and J gave up 5 bases; unmatched junction bases: 8. Germline V CDR1 and CDR2: SGHTA, FQGNSA.

The chain uses TRBV28 and TRBJ1-4; possible D gene TRBD1, 6 bases. Trimming removed 5 bases at V and 8 bases at J, with 21 bases between. CDR1 MDHEN and CDR2 SYDVKM come from the germline V gene. The CDR3 length is 16 residues. CDR3 region: CASSPREGVIGEKLFF. The CDR3 coding sequence is TGTGCCAGCAGTCCCCGCGAGGGGGTAATAGGAGAAAAACTGTTTTTT.

V and J are TRBV14 and TRBJ1-2; D gene uncertain. CDR1 is SGHDN, CDR2 FVKESK, per germline. Deletions cut 2 bases from V and 7 bases from J, with 11 bases between. CDR3 size: 13 residues. The CDR3 DNA reads as TGTGCCAGCAGCCAATCGAGATGGAGTGGCTACACCTTC. It specifies CASSQSRWSGYTF.

V is TRBV15 and J is TRBJ1-5, with 7 bases aligning to TRBD1. Germline V gives CDR1 LNHNV, CDR2 YYDKDF (reference sequence). After removal of 4 bases from V and 2 bases from J, the junction contained 2 bases not matched to a gene. The length of the CDR3 is 14 residues. The CDR3 protein is CATSIDRGNQPQHF. In nucleotides, the CDR3 is TGTGCCACCAGCATTGACAGGGGCAATCAGCCCCAGCATTTT.

This clone was counted a single time. In DNA form, the CDR3 reads TGTGCCAGCAGTTACGGGGCGGGGGATGGGTTCAATGAGCAGTTCTTC. It yields the protein CASSYGAGDGFNEQFF. This rearrangement joins TRBV6-5 to TRBJ2-1; 7 nucleotides align to TRBD2. Trimming removed 2 bases from V and 6 bases from J; junction bases left unmatched: 10. The length of the CDR3 is 16 residues. The germline V gene has CDR1 MNHEY and CDR2 SVGAGI.

V is TRBV18 and J is TRBJ2-1, with D possibly being TRBD2 (5 bases). V lost 3 bases, J lost 5 bases, and 8 bases lay in between. The CDR3 extends over 13 amino acids. Germline V gene lookup returns CDR1 KGHSH and CDR2 LQKENI. The chain's CDR3 is CASSPTGNNEQFF. In DNA, the CDR3 is TGTGCCAGCTCACCGACCGGGAACAATGAGCAGTTCTTC. Looking up the rest from reference TRBV18 and TRBJ2-1 gives the full variable domain: NAGVMQNPRHLVRRRGQEARLRCSPMKGHSHVYWYRQLPEEGLKFMVYLQKENIIDESGMPKERFSAEFPKEGPSILRIQQVVRGDSAAYFCASSPTGNNEQFFGPGTRLTVL.

This sequence joins TRBV27 and TRBJ1-1, with D uncertain. This CDR3 region has 15 residues. Germline CDR1 reads MNHEY; CDR2 reads SMNVEV (reference sequence). The V end lost 2 bases, the J end lost 4 bases, and 14 bases lay between the germline ends. In nucleotides, the CDR3 is TGTGCCAGCAGTTTAGCTCTGGCGCGGGCCACTGAAGCTTTCTTT. Encoded protein: CASSLALARATEAFF.

The chain links TRBV2 to TRBJ1-4; D is uncertain. Trimming shortened V by 4 bases and J by 8 bases, and 5 bases separated the two germline ends. The CDR3 extends over 11 amino acids. Germline V gene lookup returns CDR1 SNHLY and CDR2 FYNNEI. The CDR3 DNA reads TGTGCCAGCAGTGTGGGCGAAAAACTGTTTTTT. Encoded protein: CASSVGEKLFF. The full variable domain, its missing parts supplied by reference TRBV2 and TRBJ1-4, is EPEVTQTPSHQVTQMGQEVILRCVPISNHLYFYWYRQILGQKVEFLVSFYNNEISEKSEIFDDQFSVERPDGSNFTLKIRSTKLEDSAMYFCASSVGEKLFFGSGTQLSVL.

This clone has just a few counts. V and J are TRBV19 and TRBJ1-4, with D hard to call. V was cut by 6 bases and J by 0 bases, with 8 bases left in between. The CDR3 has 14 residues. Germline loops: CDR1 LNHDA, CDR2 SQIVND (reference sequence). For the CDR3, the DNA is TGTGCCAGTAGCGACACTGCAACTAATGAAAAACTGTTTTTT. The encoded protein is CASSDTATNEKLFF.

This sequence joins TRBV28 and TRBJ2-2; TRBD2 agrees at 9 bases. Germline loops: CDR1 MDHEN, CDR2 SYDVKM. V shed 6 bases and J 7 bases; nucleotides not matched to a gene: 6. The CDR3 sequence is 14 residues long. CDR3 residues: CASRTSGSSGELFF. The CDR3 DNA is TGTGCCAGCAGGACTAGCGGTTCGAGCGGGGAGCTGTTTTTT. The full variable domain, its missing parts supplied by reference TRBV28 and TRBJ2-2, is DVKVTQSSRYLVKRTGEKVFLECVQDMDHENMFWYRQDPGLGLRLIYFSYDVKMKEKGDIPEGYSVSREKKERFSLILESASTNQTSMYLCASRTSGSSGELFFGEGSRLTVL.